Each of the 25 T cell receptor beta chains below was sequenced from the same sample in a study of T cell clonotyping in hematopoietic cell transplantation. Time point in this sample: recipient sample about 28 days before transplant, after cytoreduction. Sequencing used immunoSEQ multiplex PCR; TCRdb keeps in-frame clones, though not all of them. The table includes 15,000 to 20,000 clones, 60% to 85% detected once. Sequenced here: peripheral blood mononuclear cells, sampled before stem cell transplant. Receptors originate from a man aged 55 to 69 with acute myeloid leukemia. Some clones in this sample may be carry-over from other donors' samples.

The genes are TRBV28 and TRBJ1-2; D ambiguous. CDR1 is MDHEN, CDR2 SYDVKM, per germline. Trimming took 6 bases from V and 1 from J, leaving 9 bases between them. The CDR3 sequence is 13 residues long. The CDR3 DNA follows: TGTGCCAGCAGCCCTCCGGTTAACTATGGCTACACCTTC. Encoded protein: CASSPPVNYGYTF.

The chain recombines TRBV6-5 with TRBJ2-3, with D uncertain. The CDR3 runs to 16 residues. V lost 4 bases to trimming and J lost 2 bases, with 16 bases between them. Germline assignment: CDR1 MNHEY and CDR2 SVGAGI. The CDR3 nucleotides are TGTGCCAGCAGTTTCAACCCGAGATTTTACACAGATACGCAGTATTTT. Protein sequence: CASSFNPRFYTDTQYF.

About this clone: The junction shows a germline mismatch at one end, possibly a read error. The rearrangement uses TRBV7-9 and TRBJ1-2; no clear D gene. The CDR3 extends over 14 amino acids. Germline-derived CDR1 and CDR2 are SEHNR and FQNEAQ (reference sequence). The CDR3 region has the DNA TGTGCCAGCAGATTAGAAGGGAGTAACTATGGCTACACCTTC. This translates into CASRLEGSNYGYTF.

This chain uses TRBV11-2 with TRBJ1-1; D not resolved. V gave up 1 base and J gave up 1 base, with 10 bases separating them. Germline lookup yields CDR1 SGHAT and CDR2 FQNNGV. This CDR3 has 15 residues. CDR3 DNA: TGTGCCAGCAGCTTAGGGGGATACAGGAACACTGAAGCTTTCTTT. It codes for CASSLGGYRNTEAFF.

The chain combines TRBV6-8 with TRBJ1-5; unclear D gene. The germline CDR1 and CDR2 sequences are MNHGY and SAAAGT. The V end lost 4 bases, the J end lost 0 bases, and 7 bases lay between the germline ends. This CDR3 region has 14 residues. The CDR3 sequence: CASSFSCSNQPQHF. In DNA, the CDR3 is TGTGCCAGCAGTTTTAGCTGTAGCAATCAGCCCCAGCATTTT.

This chain joins TRBV4-1 and TRBJ2-7; TRBD1 might be the D (6 bases). The ends were cut back, 4 bases at V and 0 bases at J, with 16 bases in the middle. Germline V gene lookup returns CDR1 MGHRA and CDR2 YSYEKL. The CDR3 covers 16 residues. The CDR3 spells CASSPLTGPNSYEQYF. CDR3 coding DNA: TGCGCCAGCAGCCCCTTGACAGGTCCCAACTCCTACGAGCAGTACTTC.

This clone was observed a single time. This chain links TRBV10-3 with TRBJ2-5; 7 bases are a match to TRBD1. The J segment lost 2 bases and the V segment lost 7 bases, leaving 7 bases of the junction unmatched. This CDR3 has 14 residues. Germline V gene sequence: CDR1 ENHRY, CDR2 SYGVKD. CDR3 DNA: TGTGCCATCAACGAACAGGGGATGCAAGAGACCCAGTACTTC. It codes for CAINEQGMQETQYF.

J is TRBJ1-5 and V is TRBV19, with D perhaps TRBD1 (5 bases). Between the trimmed V and J ends, which lost 5 bases and 5 bases, there was a span of 10 bases. Germline CDR1 is LNHDA and CDR2 is SQIVND (reference sequence). This CDR3 has 13 residues. The CDR3 sequence is CASSRGTDQPQHF. CDR3 bases: TGTGCCAGTAGTCGGGGCACAGATCAGCCCCAGCATTTT.

This sequence joins TRBV11-3 and TRBJ1-2; D remains unclear. Germline assignment: CDR1 SGHNT and CDR2 YENEEA. Trimming took 1 base from V and 3 from J, leaving 6 bases between them. This CDR3 has 13 amino acids. CDR3 DNA sequence: TGTGCCAGCAGCTTAGGGACTGACTATGGCTACACCTTC. This sequence encodes CASSLGTDYGYTF.

The chain uses TRBV12-5 and TRBJ2-1; D is perhaps TRBD1 (5 bases). V was trimmed by 0 bases and J by 8 bases, leaving 11 bases between them. The germline CDR1 and CDR2 sequences are LGHNT and FRNRAP. This CDR3 is built from 14 residues. CDR3 in amino acids: CASGLVEWGHEQFF. CDR3 sequence (DNA): TGTGCTAGTGGTTTGGTAGAGTGGGGCCATGAGCAGTTCTTC.

The chain recombines TRBV7-2 with TRBJ1-3; TRBD1 might be the D (6 bases). The CDR3 consists of 16 residues. Deletions cut 5 bases from V and 0 bases from J, with 14 bases between. Germline V gives CDR1 SGHTA, CDR2 FQGNSA. CDR3 loop: CASSQGHPTSGNTIYF. CDR3 bases: TGTGCCAGCAGCCAGGGACACCCGACCTCTGGAAACACCATATATTTT.

This clone was detected only a few times. V gene TRBV7-2 combines with J gene TRBJ1-6; 10 bases align to TRBD1. Germline lookup yields CDR1 SGHTA and CDR2 FQGNSA. J was trimmed by 10 bases and V by 4 bases; bases with no gene match: 4. This CDR3 is built from 14 residues. CDR3 amino acids: CASSWTGGESPLHF. In DNA, the CDR3 is TGTGCCAGCAGCTGGACAGGGGGAGAATCACCCCTCCACTTT.

The rearrangement uses TRBV6-5 and TRBJ1-2; D is perhaps TRBD1 (5 bases). Trimming took 6 bases from V and 8 from J, leaving 16 bases between them. The germline V gene encodes CDR1 MNHEY and CDR2 SVGAGI. This CDR3 has 13 residues. The CDR3 DNA reads as TGTGCCAGCAGCCCAACCGGGGCGGGGGGCTACACCTTC. Translating gives CASSPTGAGGYTF.

J is TRBJ2-6 and V is TRBV28; D gene ambiguous. In germline, CDR1 is MDHEN, CDR2 SYDVKM. The CDR3 totals 15 residues. Trimming stripped 4 bases from V and 0 bases from J, with 7 bases between. CDR3: CASSSLGSGANVLTF. The CDR3 DNA reads as TGTGCCAGCAGTTCGCTAGGCTCTGGGGCCAACGTCCTGACTTTC.

The chain links TRBV6-6 to TRBJ2-1, with 7 bases that match TRBD2. The CDR3 is made up of 15 amino acids. Losses at the gene ends were 5 bases for V and 0 bases for J; bases not matched to a gene: 4. From germline, CDR1 is MNHNY and CDR2 SVGAGI (reference sequence). As DNA, the CDR3 is TGTGCCAGCAGTCGCGGGGGAAGCTCCTACAATGAGCAGTTCTTC. Residues: CASSRGGSSYNEQFF.

The chain recombines TRBV7-6 with TRBJ2-3; 9 nucleotides match TRBD2. The CDR3 contains 16 residues. Germline CDR1 is SGHVS and CDR2 is FNYEAQ. V shed 3 bases, J shed 2 bases, and the junction held 6 bases outside the gene matches. This CDR3 is CASSFSGGGDTDTQYF. For the CDR3, the DNA is TGTGCCAGCAGCTTTAGCGGGGGTGGAGACACAGATACGCAGTATTTT.

The chain recombines TRBV19 with TRBJ1-5, with D unresolved. The CDR3 extends over 14 amino acids. The V gene's germline CDR1 is LNHDA and CDR2 SQIVND (reference sequence). The V end was cut by 6 bases, the J end by 2 bases, with 11 bases between. The CDR3 region has the DNA TGTGCCAGTAGGACGGACGGAGGCAATCAGCCCCAGCATTTT. It yields the protein CASRTDGGNQPQHF.

The chain combines TRBV10-3 with TRBJ1-1; D is unclear. V was shortened by 5 bases and J by 3 bases, with 10 bases between the two germline ends. Germline lookup yields CDR1 ENHRY and CDR2 SYGVKD. The CDR3 spans 13 residues. The CDR3 loop is CAISFGEDTEAFF. The CDR3 DNA sequence: TGTGCCATCAGTTTTGGGGAGGACACTGAAGCTTTCTTT.

The chain uses TRBV5-4 and TRBJ2-3; unclear D gene. The germline gives CDR1 SGHNT, CDR2 YYREEE (reference sequence). Trimming took 0 bases from V and 5 from J, leaving 7 bases between them. CDR3 length equals 13 residues. CDR3: CASSLEGGDTQYF. CDR3 bases: TGTGCCAGCAGCTTGGAGGGCGGAGATACGCAGTATTTT.

The chain employs TRBV10-3 and TRBJ2-5, with D hard to call. The CDR3 covers 13 residues. The V and J ends lost 7 bases and 4 bases respectively, with 13 bases between them. Germline CDR1 and CDR2: ENHRY and SYGVKD. For the CDR3, the DNA is TGTGCCATCAAGGCAGCGCTGGGAGAGACCCAGTACTTC. Translation: CAIKAALGETQYF.

The chain couples TRBV4-3 to TRBJ2-3; D unresolved. Germline V gives CDR1 LGHNA, CDR2 YSLEER. Trimming took 3 bases from V and 1 from J, leaving 11 bases between them. The CDR3 contains 15 residues. CDR3 nucleotides: TGCGCCAGCAGCCAGACTGGGGTGGGCACAGATACGCAGTATTTT. Translating it yields CASSQTGVGTDTQYF.

The V gene is TRBV11-3, the J gene TRBJ2-3, with no clear D. The length of the CDR3 is 14 residues. Per germline, CDR1 SGHNT and CDR2 YENEEA. Trimming cost V 5 bases and J 3 bases, with 12 bases left between them. The CDR3 here is CASSPGRATDTQYF. The CDR3 DNA is TGTGCCAGCAGCCCAGGACGAGCAACAGATACGCAGTATTTT. Together with reference TRBV11-3 and TRBJ2-3, the CDR3 gives the full variable domain: EAGVVQSPRYKIIEKKQPVAFWCNPISGHNTLYWYLQNLGQGPELLIRYENEEAVDDSQLPKDRFSAERLKGVDSTLKIQPAELGDSAVYLCASSPGRATDTQYFGPGTRLTVL.

The V and J genes are TRBV30 and TRBJ1-1; tentative D call: TRBD1 (5 bases). The ends were cut back, 2 bases at V and 5 bases at J, with 15 bases in the middle. CDR3 size: 14 residues. CDR1 and CDR2 from the germline V gene are GTSNPN and SVGIG (reference sequence). CDR3 coding DNA: TGTGCCTGGAGTTTCGGACACTCGTTAACTGAAGCTTTCTTT. Translated: CAWSFGHSLTEAFF.

The chain combines TRBV6-5 with TRBJ2-7; D tentatively reads TRBD1 or TRBD2 (5 bases each). CDR1 and CDR2 (germline): MNHEY, SVGAGI. CDR3 length equals 14 residues. Trimming pared 0 bases from V and 2 bases from J, leaving 8 bases between. The CDR3, as DNA: TGTGCCAGCAGTTACTCGGGACCACCCTACGAGCAGTACTTC. Translation: CASSYSGPPYEQYF.

The J gene is TRBJ2-1, the V gene TRBV18, with 12 bases matching TRBD2. The trim removed 4 bases at V and 0 bases at J, leaving 10 bases unmatched. Germline lookup yields CDR1 KGHSH and CDR2 LQKENI. The CDR3 contains 19 residues. The CDR3 coding sequence is TGTGCCAGCTCACTCTCGACTAGCGGGGGCAGTTCCTCCTACAATGAGCAGTTCTTC. It yields the protein CASSLSTSGGSSSYNEQFF.